The TCR beta chain described here comes from a study of T-cell memory formation after mild COVID-19. Study as a whole: Across donors, TCR clusters were largely donor specific.

From the 5' RACE reads, TCRdb called clonotypes with MiXCR, one entry per CDR3 protein. The profile covers approximately 150,000 distinct CDR3 sequences, with about 5.7% appearing a single time and approximately 2% taken by the ten largest. With respect to this clonotype: Its antigen is not known.

The V and J ends lost 6 bases and 7 bases respectively, with 9 bases between them. This CDR3 is built from 12 residues. General study findings and limits: Among CD4+ contracting clones, most were CM and EM, and CD8+ ones EMRA. Contracting clones from day 15 to 85 had balanced CD4/CD8; later expanders favoured CD4+.

This clonotype was obtained from an adult woman who had mild COVID-19 (a few samples of this study predate the infection). Cell type and time point are not known. The chain has TRBV12-3 or TRBV12-4 and TRBJ2-2; D not resolved. The sequencing sample was made of PBMCs or a T cell subset sorted from them (not recorded which). DNA of the CDR3: TGTGCCAGCAGCAAAAGGGTCGGGGAGCTGTTTTTT. Translating gives CASSKRVGELFF.